These 28 T cell receptor beta chains were sequenced from one sample in a study of CD4 T cells in relation to SARS-CoV-2 and coronaviruses. These receptors' antigens are unknown. The assay was immunoSEQ multiplex PCR, and TCRdb's table has in-frame clones only and misses some. The sample lists under 45,000 clones, around 82% occurring once. Sequenced material: naive CD4+ T cells from PBMCs, cultured in vitro. Subset defined: naive CD4+ T cells isolated by negative enrichment. The receptors shown here come from an adult with COVID-19.

This chain joins TRBV29-1 and TRBJ2-6; 8 bases line up with TRBD1. The CDR3 totals 15 residues. With 6 bases clipped from V and 7 bases from J, the junction kept 11 bases outside the gene matches. Germline CDR1 SQVTM, CDR2 ANQGSEA. Here the CDR3 DNA reads TGCAGCGTCCTAGCCAGGGGGCCCGGAGCCAACGTCCTGACTTTC. It encodes CSVLARGPGANVLTF.

This chain uses TRBV5-1 with TRBJ2-3; D possibly uses TRBD1 or TRBD2 (7 bases each). Germline CDR1 is SGHRS and CDR2 is YFSETQ. V gave up 0 bases and J gave up 5 bases, with 13 bases separating them. This CDR3 contains 15 residues. This chain's CDR3 is CASSLARGGRDTQYF. DNA for the CDR3: TGCGCCAGCAGCTTGGCCAGGGGGGGTCGAGATACGCAGTATTTT.

This clone was seen a few times. V and J are TRBV5-8 and TRBJ2-7; TRBD1 or TRBD2 may be the D gene (5 bases each). Deletions cut 1 base from V and 3 bases from J, with 11 bases between. Germline CDR1 SGHTS, CDR2 YDEGEE. The CDR3 is 14 residues long. In DNA, the CDR3 is TGTGCCAGCAGCTTGTTGGGGACGCACTACGAGCAGTACTTC. Its translation is CASSLLGTHYEQYF.

This clone was picked up one time. The V and J genes are TRBV4-2 and TRBJ2-1, with 10 bases fitting TRBD2. The germline CDR1 and CDR2 sequences are LGHNA and YNFKEQ. The CDR3 extends over 17 amino acids. V lost 4 bases and J lost 7; bases outside the gene matches: 13. CDR3: CASSPPQASGRVNEQFF. CDR3 bases: TGTGCCAGCAGCCCACCCCAGGCGAGCGGGAGGGTAAATGAGCAGTTCTTC.

V and J are TRBV6-5 and TRBJ1-5; TRBD1 agrees at 10 bases. Trimming removed 4 bases from V and 3 bases from J; junction bases left unmatched: 3. The CDR3 is 15 residues long. CDR1 MNHEY and CDR2 SVGAGI come from the germline V gene. The CDR3 sequence is CASSSGTGANQPQHF. In nucleotides, the CDR3 is TGTGCCAGCAGTTCAGGGACAGGGGCCAATCAGCCCCAGCATTTT.

The genes are TRBV2 and TRBJ2-5; the D is unclear. The CDR3 contains 11 residues. The V end was cut by 8 bases, the J end by 1 base, with 5 bases between. Germline V gene lookup returns CDR1 SNHLY and CDR2 FYNNEI. The DNA of the CDR3 is TGTGCCAGCGGTCTCCAAGAGACCCAGTACTTC. This encodes CASGLQETQYF.

V gene TRBV13 combines with J gene TRBJ2-2; D is possibly TRBD2 (6 bases). Trimming left V 5 bases short and J 2 bases short, with 12 bases between. Germline V gene lookup returns CDR1 PRHDT and CDR2 FYEKMQ (reference sequence). The CDR3 contains 15 residues. CDR3 in DNA: TGTGCCAGCAGCCCCCTCGGGGGAAACACCGGGGAGCTGTTTTTT. Residues: CASSPLGGNTGELFF.

V usage is TRBV6-6 and J usage is TRBJ2-2, with 9 positions matching TRBD1. Germline V gene lookup returns CDR1 MNHNY and CDR2 SVGAGI (reference sequence). J lost 2 bases, V lost 5 bases, and 9 bases had no gene match. The CDR3 contains 17 residues. The CDR3: CASSPSPGQGNTGELFF. The CDR3 DNA is TGTGCCAGCAGTCCATCCCCGGGACAGGGTAACACCGGGGAGCTGTTTTTT.

This clone was picked up one time. This chain connects TRBV6-7 to TRBJ2-2; TRBD2 matches at 16 bases. TRBV6-7 is marked as an open reading frame, function uncertain. The ends lost 1 base at V and 0 bases at J; junction bases unmatched: 17. The CDR3 sequence is 24 residues long. The CDR3 protein is CASSYFLVRPGLAGGPPNTGELFF. The CDR3 coding sequence is TGTGCCAGCAGTTACTTCCTCGTCAGGCCGGGACTAGCGGGAGGGCCCCCGAACACCGGGGAGCTGTTTTTT.

This rearrangement joins TRBV9 to TRBJ2-3; no definite D call. CDR1 is SGDLS and CDR2 is YYNGEE in the germline V gene. V shed 2 bases and J shed 4 bases, with 8 bases lying between them. The CDR3 is 13 amino acids. Written as DNA, the CDR3 is TGTGCCAGCAGCGTCGGCGGACCAGATACGCAGTATTTT. Translating it yields CASSVGGPDTQYF.

CDR3 nucleotide sequence: TGTGCCAGTAGTTCCCTGTGGGGGCAGGATGAAAAACTGTTTTTT. Its translation is CASSSLWGQDEKLFF. This rearrangement joins TRBV19 to TRBJ1-4, with D maybe TRBD1 (6 bases). CDR3 length equals 15 residues. With 5 bases removed from V and 6 bases from J, the gap between germline ends came to 16 bases. Germline assignment: CDR1 LNHDA and CDR2 SQIVND (reference sequence).

The V call is TRBV11-2, the J call TRBJ2-7; D is ambiguous. The CDR3 contains 15 residues. From germline, CDR1 is SGHAT and CDR2 FQNNGV. Between the trimmed V and J ends, which lost 1 base and 2 bases, there was a span of 12 bases. The CDR3 coding sequence is TGTGCCAGCAGCTTAGGGTACGGCGGTACCTACGAGCAGTACTTC. It translates to CASSLGYGGTYEQYF.

V usage is TRBV12-5 and J usage is TRBJ2-1; TRBD1 might be the D (6 bases). Trimming left V 4 bases short and J 9 bases short, with 10 bases between. This CDR3 has 12 amino acids. Germline V gene lookup returns CDR1 LGHNT and CDR2 FRNRAP. The CDR3 sequence: CASGWGRTEQFF. CDR3 bases: TGTGCTAGTGGTTGGGGGCGCACTGAGCAGTTCTTC.

This chain uses TRBV29-1 with TRBJ1-1; D uncertain. CDR3 length: 13 residues. CDR1 is SQVTM and CDR2 is ANQGSEA in the germline V gene. V gave up 7 bases and J gave up 4 bases, with 16 bases separating them. CDR3 protein: CSAGLHEGTEAFF. CDR3 coding DNA: TGCAGCGCTGGTTTGCACGAAGGCACTGAAGCTTTCTTT.

The V gene is TRBV7-2, the J gene TRBJ2-7; no definite D call. CDR1 and CDR2 (germline): SGHTA, FQGNSA. The CDR3 totals 14 residues. V gave up 5 bases and J gave up 9 bases, with 20 bases separating them. CDR3 in DNA: TGTGCCAGCAGCCCGAGTTCTCTTAAAACGGGGCAGTACTTC. This codes for CASSPSSLKTGQYF. The whole variable domain, remainder taken from reference TRBV7-2 and TRBJ2-7, is GAGVSQSPSNKVTEKGKDVELRCDPISGHTALYWYRQSLGQGLEFLIYFQGNSAPDKSGLPSDRFSAERTGGSVSTLTIQRTQQEDSAVYLCASSPSSLKTGQYFGPGTRLTVT.

The sample holds a few counts of this clone. The chain is built from TRBV6-5 and TRBJ1-1; 7 bases agree with TRBD1. Unmatched junction bases numbered 4, after V lost 3 bases and J lost 3 bases. Germline loops: CDR1 MNHEY, CDR2 SVGAGI. CDR3 size: 14 residues. The chain's CDR3 is CASSYLQGDTEAFF. The DNA for the CDR3 is TGTGCCAGCAGTTATCTGCAGGGGGACACTGAAGCTTTCTTT.

The rearrangement links TRBV6-4 to TRBJ2-2, with 7 bases identical to TRBD1. This CDR3 spans 13 amino acids. Germline CDR1 and CDR2: MRHNA and SNTAGT. After removal of 0 bases from V and 8 bases from J, the junction contained 0 bases not matched to a gene. CDR3 sequence (DNA): TGTGCCAGCAGTGACTCGGACAGGGGGGAGCTGTTTTTT. This encodes CASSDSDRGELFF.

As to this clone: Mismatch with germline at one junction end may stem from a read error. The sample contains more than one DNA sequence encoding this CDR3. The chain recombines TRBV9 with TRBJ1-4; D unclear. This CDR3 region has 13 residues. CDR1 is SGDLS and CDR2 is YYNGEE in the germline V gene. The CDR3 DNA is TGCGCCAGCAGCGTAGCCCCTTATGAAAAACTGTTTTTT. This translates into CASSVAPYEKLFF.

The CDR3 protein is CASRGQEVYEQYF. In DNA form, the CDR3 reads TGTGCCAGCAGAGGGCAGGAGGTCTACGAGCAGTACTTC. The V and J genes are TRBV6-5 and TRBJ2-7; weak D call: TRBD2 (5 bases). Trimming shortened V by 6 bases and J by 3 bases, and 12 bases separated the two germline ends. The CDR3 sequence is 13 residues long. Germline V CDR1 and CDR2: MNHEY, SVGAGI.

J is TRBJ1-1 and V is TRBV5-6; no definite D call. V was trimmed by 2 bases and J by 3 bases, leaving 17 bases between them. The germline CDR1 and CDR2 sequences are SGHDT and YYEEEE. This CDR3 comprises 16 residues. The CDR3 spells CASSFFSPPQDTEAFF. The CDR3 region has the DNA TGTGCCAGCAGCTTTTTCAGTCCCCCGCAGGACACTGAAGCTTTCTTT.

The chain is built from TRBV7-9 and TRBJ2-1, with D tentatively TRBD2 (6 bases). The CDR3 length is 14 residues. The V end lost 4 bases, the J end lost 4 bases, and 11 bases lay between the germline ends. Germline values: CDR1 SEHNR, CDR2 FQNEAQ (reference sequence). The CDR3 region is CASSWRGQYNEQFF. In DNA, the CDR3 is TGTGCCAGCAGCTGGCGGGGCCAGTACAATGAGCAGTTCTTC.

This clone occurred a few times. The chain uses TRBV4-1 and TRBJ1-6; D might be TRBD1 (5 bases). Between the trimmed V and J ends, which lost 2 bases and 0 bases, there was a span of 14 bases. The CDR3 totals 18 residues. Germline V gives CDR1 MGHRA, CDR2 YSYEKL. The CDR3 DNA follows: TGCGCCAGCAGCCAACAGGGAGCAATCAGCTCCTATAATTCACCCCTCCACTTT. Its translation: CASSQQGAISSYNSPLHF.

The rearrangement links TRBV6-5 to TRBJ2-5; 8 nucleotides agree with TRBD2. V was clipped by 5 bases and J by 0 bases; unmatched bases: 2. The CDR3 is 14 residues long. Germline CDR1 is MNHEY and CDR2 is SVGAGI. CDR3 sequence reads: CASSLSGNQETQYF. The CDR3 coding sequence is TGTGCCAGCAGTCTTAGCGGGAACCAAGAGACCCAGTACTTC.

The genes are TRBV7-8 and TRBJ1-6; D is ambiguous. Trimming stripped 6 bases from V and 7 bases from J, with 10 bases between. The CDR3 length is 13 residues. The germline gives CDR1 SGHVS, CDR2 FQNEAQ. The CDR3 DNA reads as TGTGCCAGCAGGACGGGAGGGAATTCACCCCTCCACTTT. It yields the protein CASRTGGNSPLHF.

This sequence joins TRBV7-2 and TRBJ2-2, with D perhaps TRBD2 (5 bases). Trimming shortened V by 5 bases and J by 7 bases, and 17 bases separated the two germline ends. The CDR3 is made up of 15 amino acids. Germline V gene lookup returns CDR1 SGHTA and CDR2 FQGNSA. The CDR3 region is CASSLRGLTSGELFF. CDR3 nucleotide sequence: TGTGCCAGCAGCCTGCGCGGGTTGACGAGCGGGGAGCTGTTTTTT.

J is TRBJ2-1 and V is TRBV11-2; possible D gene TRBD2, 5 bases. The V gene's germline CDR1 is SGHAT and CDR2 FQNNGV. Trimming removed 2 bases at V and 0 bases at J, with 14 bases between. CDR3 length equals 17 residues. DNA for the CDR3: TGTGCCAGCAGCTTACGGGGTAGCGCGTTCTCCTACAATGAGCAGTTCTTC. Translation: CASSLRGSAFSYNEQFF.

The V and J genes are TRBV19 and TRBJ1-1; D ambiguous. Germline V gene sequence: CDR1 LNHDA, CDR2 SQIVND (reference sequence). CDR3 size: 13 residues. Deletions cut 4 bases from V and 1 base from J, with 7 bases between. The CDR3 DNA is TGTGCCAGTAGTAGTACGAGGAACACTGAAGCTTTCTTT. Its translation: CASSSTRNTEAFF.

This clone was seen once. V is TRBV18 and J is TRBJ1-5, with D uncertain. The CDR3 is made up of 14 amino acids. The V gene's germline CDR1 is KGHSH and CDR2 LQKENI. Trimming removed 2 bases at V and 2 bases at J, with 7 bases between. CDR3 bases: TGTGCCAGCTCACCAGGGAGGGGCAATCAGCCCCAGCATTTT. Protein: CASSPGRGNQPQHF.